The source of this T cell receptor (beta chain) is a study of T cells in Graves' hyperthyroidism and ophthalmopathy. Across the whole study: Peripheral blood samples were taken at initial diagnosis, prior to any treatment.

TCR beta CDR3 regions were amplified from RNA. HTBI primers were the set used in a first-round RT-PCR of the TCR CDR3. MiXCR was run by TCRdb on the multiplex PCR reads, yielding one entry per CDR3 protein. The table has 500,000 to 650,000 distinct CDR3 sequences, just under 20% seen once. This clonotype was seen many times. CDR3 size: 17 residues. V gave up 1 base and J gave up 3 bases, with 16 bases separating them. CDR1 and CDR2 (germline): SEHNR, FQNEAQ (reference sequence). The receptor's source is a man aged 35-49 years with Graves' ophthalmopathy. The V and J genes are TRBV7-9 and TRBJ1-5, with a possible D match to TRBD1 (5 bases). The sequenced sample consisted of blood. The CDR3 loop is CASSLELSGLYNQPQHF. DNA for the CDR3: TGTGCCAGCAGCTTAGAGCTATCAGGGTTGTACAATCAGCCCCAGCATTTT.